Listed here are 30 T cell receptor beta chains from one sample, sequenced in a study of T cells after yellow fever vaccination. TCRdb redid the calling of the 5' RACE reads with MiXCR, one entry per CDR3 protein. The sample records hundreds of thousands of distinct CDR3 sequences, around a tenth being singletons. Sequenced here: PBMCs, sampled on the day of the first yellow fever vaccination. Source of these receptors: a man between 18 and 29 years old who received the YFV17D yellow fever vaccine.

The chain has TRBV5-1 and TRBJ2-7; the D gene could be TRBD1 or TRBD2 (6 bases each). Trimming pared 2 bases from V and 2 bases from J, leaving 23 bases between. From germline, CDR1 is SGHRS and CDR2 YFSETQ. This CDR3 has 18 amino acids. This chain's CDR3 is CASSFGGHKQGLAYEQYV. The CDR3 DNA follows: TGCGCCAGCAGCTTTGGGGGGCACAAACAGGGACTGGCCTACGAGCAGTACGTC.

The chain employs TRBV6-2 or TRBV6-3 and TRBJ2-7, with 11 bases aligning to TRBD2. Trimming cost V 2 bases and J 1 base; bases outside gene matches: 4. The CDR3 has 16 amino acids. Germline V gene sequence: CDR1 MNHEY, CDR2 SVGEGT. DNA for the CDR3: TGTGCCAGCAGTTACCGAACTAGCGGGGGATCCTACGAGCAGTACTTC. It specifies CASSYRTSGGSYEQYF.

This clonotype has just a few counts. This sequence joins TRBV6-5 and TRBJ1-3; no definite D call. Trimming took 0 bases from V and 0 from J, leaving 6 bases between them. Germline V gene data show CDR1 as MNHEY and CDR2 as SVGAGI. The CDR3 extends over 15 amino acids. CDR3 residues: CASSYSKASGNTIYF. CDR3 bases: TGTGCCAGCAGTTACTCGAAAGCCTCTGGAAACACCATATATTTT.

This clonotype was seen a few times. The chain carries TRBV7-3 and TRBJ2-6; TRBD1 might be the D (5 bases). The CDR3 covers 16 residues. V shed 8 bases and J shed 2 bases, with 16 bases lying between them. Germline values: CDR1 SGHTA, CDR2 FQGTGA. Here the CDR3 DNA reads TGTGCCAGCGCAGAAGGGGTTGTAGCTGGGGCCAACGTCCTGACTTTC. Encoded protein: CASAEGVVAGANVLTF.

This clonotype was recorded many times. The CDR3 DNA is TGTGCCAGCAGCTTAGGAGTAAATCAGCCCCAGCATTTT. Amino acids: CASSLGVNQPQHF. The J gene is TRBJ1-5, the V gene TRBV7-9; D is unclear. The CDR3 is made up of 13 amino acids. Germline V gene sequence: CDR1 SEHNR, CDR2 FQNEAQ (reference sequence). V lost 1 base to trimming and J lost 4 bases, with 5 bases between them.

This clonotype was counted many times. The V and J genes are TRBV12-3 or TRBV12-4 and TRBJ2-3; D uncertain. Trimming pared 6 bases from V and 4 bases from J, leaving 8 bases between. The CDR3 is made up of 12 amino acids. As DNA, the CDR3 is TGTGCCAGCAGGGACGCCGCAGATACGCAGTATTTT. Amino acid sequence: CASRDAADTQYF.

The gene calls are TRBV28 and TRBJ1-1; 7 bases align to TRBD1. Looked up from germline, CDR1 is MDHEN and CDR2 is SYDVKM. V trimming: 5 bases; J trimming: 11 bases; junction bases outside the gene matches: 23. The CDR3 has 17 amino acids. The chain's CDR3 is CASSPTPLKQGRWVAFF. The CDR3 DNA reads TGTGCCAGCAGTCCTACGCCCCTAAAACAGGGGCGTTGGGTGGCTTTCTTT. The entire variable domain, with the rest obtained from reference TRBV28 and TRBJ1-1, is as follows: DVKVTQSSRYLVKRTGEKVFLECVQDMDHENMFWYRQDPGLGLRLIYFSYDVKMKEKGDIPEGYSVSREKKERFSLILESASTNQTSMYLCASSPTPLKQGRWVAFFGQGTRLTVV.

A remark on this clonotype: At one of its ends the junction is not consistent with the germline gene, which may arise from a read error. The chain uses TRBV6-1 and TRBJ2-3; a possible D gene is TRBD1 (5 bases). CDR1 MNHNS and CDR2 SASEGT come from the germline V gene. The CDR3 covers 16 residues. The CDR3 sequence: CASSEAVVKGADTPYF. DNA for the CDR3: TGTGCCAGCAGTGAAGCGGTAGTAAAAGGGGCAGATACGCCGTATTTT.

This clonotype turned up a few times. The V call is TRBV6-2 or TRBV6-3, the J call TRBJ2-5, with D tentatively TRBD1 (5 bases). Trimming removed 3 bases from V and 0 bases from J, with 11 bases in between. The CDR3 is 15 amino acids. Per germline, CDR1 MNHEY and CDR2 SVGEGT. CDR3 in amino acids: CASSYGEQDQETQYF. For the CDR3, the DNA is TGTGCCAGCAGTTATGGGGAACAGGACCAAGAGACCCAGTACTTC.

The chain links TRBV12-3 or TRBV12-4 to TRBJ2-3; D is ambiguous. The CDR3 sequence is 17 residues long. Deletions cut 4 bases from V and 0 bases from J, with 17 bases between. The CDR3 sequence: CASSSVLEYTSTDTQYF. CDR3 DNA sequence: TGTGCCAGCAGTTCGGTTCTGGAGTACACTAGCACAGATACGCAGTATTTT.

This clonotype was observed many times. V is TRBV5-1 and J is TRBJ2-5, with D maybe TRBD2 (6 bases). The CDR3 runs to 14 residues. Germline assignment: CDR1 SGHRS and CDR2 YFSETQ. V was cut by 1 base and J by 4 bases, with 11 bases left in between. CDR3 in amino acids: CASSLKLGGETQYF. CDR3 bases: TGCGCCAGCAGCTTGAAGCTGGGGGGAGAGACCCAGTACTTC.

This clonotype was seen more than once but under ten times. V is TRBV7-2 and J is TRBJ2-7, with TRBD1 identical over 7 bases. The CDR3 covers 14 residues. Germline values: CDR1 SGHTA, CDR2 FQGNSA. Trimming cost V 4 bases and J 4 bases; bases outside gene matches: 7. CDR3 sequence (DNA): TGTGCCAGCAGCTCCGACAGGGTATCTTACGAGCAGTACTTC. This codes for CASSSDRVSYEQYF.

This clonotype was counted between two and nine times. The J gene is TRBJ1-5, the V gene TRBV18; 8 nucleotides line up with TRBD1. Trimming at V came to 2 bases and at J to 0 bases, leaving 6 bases not matched to a gene. CDR1 and CDR2 (germline): KGHSH, LQKENI. The CDR3 has 17 residues. The CDR3 here is CASSPDTDRGSNQPQHF. The CDR3 nucleotides read TGTGCCAGCTCACCAGACACCGACAGGGGTAGCAATCAGCCCCAGCATTTT.

The chain links TRBV7-9 to TRBJ2-7, with a tentative D call TRBD2 (5 bases). There are 15 residues in the CDR3. V shed 1 base and J shed 3 bases, with 13 bases lying between them. CDR1 is SEHNR, CDR2 FQNEAQ, per germline (reference sequence). CDR3: CASSLDGEGRYEQYF. DNA for the CDR3: TGTGCCAGCAGCTTAGATGGCGAGGGTCGCTACGAGCAGTACTTC.

This clonotype was detected many times. The gene calls are TRBV5-5 and TRBJ2-2, with a weak D call TRBD1 (5 bases). The CDR3 consists of 14 residues. The germline V gene has CDR1 SGHKS and CDR2 YYEKEE (reference sequence). Trimming stripped 2 bases from V and 7 bases from J, with 12 bases between. CDR3 in amino acids: CASSFEGAIGELFF. In DNA, the CDR3 is TGTGCCAGCAGCTTCGAAGGGGCGATCGGGGAGCTGTTTTTT.

The chain couples TRBV7-2 to TRBJ1-5; possible D gene TRBD1, 5 bases. CDR3 length equals 14 residues. Trimming left V 5 bases short and J 5 bases short, with 13 bases between. Germline CDR1 SGHTA, CDR2 FQGNSA. CDR3 nucleotides: TGTGCCAGCAGCCTTTACAGGCCGCATCAGCCCCAGCATTTT. Protein sequence: CASSLYRPHQPQHF.

This clonotype has a handful of counts. The rearrangement links TRBV20-1 to TRBJ2-3; TRBD2 matches 9 bases. V trimming: 6 bases; J trimming: 3 bases; junction bases outside the gene matches: 7. The CDR3 has 14 amino acids. CDR1 is DFQATT, CDR2 SNEGSKA, per germline (reference sequence). The CDR3 is CSALQGLATDTQYF. DNA for the CDR3: TGCAGTGCCCTCCAGGGACTAGCTACAGATACGCAGTATTTT.

The rearrangement links TRBV28 to TRBJ1-3; D is uncertain. This CDR3 is 15 amino acids long. Germline V gene data show CDR1 as MDHEN and CDR2 as SYDVKM. V was clipped by 2 bases and J by 0 bases, with 8 bases between them. CDR3 protein: CASSLVGLSGNTIYF. DNA for the CDR3: TGTGCCAGCAGTTTAGTTGGACTCTCTGGAAACACCATATATTTT.

This clonotype was detected a few times. This chain connects TRBV6-2 or TRBV6-3 to TRBJ1-5, with D tentatively TRBD1 (5 bases). Germline V gives CDR1 MNHEY, CDR2 SVGEGT. Trimming cost V 7 bases and J 5 bases, with 15 bases left between them. The CDR3 spans 14 residues. The CDR3 sequence: CASNQGSRDQPQHF. CDR3 nucleotides: TGTGCCAGCAACCAGGGAAGTAGGGATCAGCCCCAGCATTTT.

The chain carries TRBV20-1 and TRBJ2-4, with 10 bases aligning to TRBD1. V gave up 6 bases and J gave up 9 bases; unmatched junction bases: 8. The CDR3 is 13 amino acids. Germline assignment: CDR1 DFQATT and CDR2 SNEGSKA (reference sequence). CDR3: CSADRDRGSIQYF. CDR3 bases: TGCAGTGCGGACCGGGACAGGGGCAGCATTCAGTACTTC.

This clonotype has a handful of counts. The V gene is TRBV7-8, the J gene TRBJ2-6; no clear D gene. Germline V CDR1 and CDR2: SGHVS, FQNEAQ. V gave up 7 bases and J gave up 1 base, with 14 bases separating them. The CDR3 totals 16 residues. CDR3 residues: CASTPQWVSGANVLTF. The CDR3 DNA reads TGTGCCAGCACCCCACAGTGGGTATCTGGGGCCAACGTCCTGACTTTC.

The J gene is TRBJ1-2, the V gene TRBV5-4; weak D call: TRBD1 (5 bases). Trimming took off 2 bases at V and 3 bases at J, with 17 bases between the two ends. The CDR3 sequence is 16 residues long. The germline CDR1 and CDR2 sequences are SGHNT and YYREEE (reference sequence). This chain's CDR3 is CASSFRTLSAHYGYTF. CDR3 DNA: TGTGCCAGCAGCTTTCGGACACTCTCAGCCCACTATGGCTACACCTTC.

This clonotype has just a few counts. The genes are TRBV7-3 and TRBJ2-5, with 9 nucleotides matching TRBD1. V lost 4 bases to trimming and J lost 5 bases; unmatched junction nucleotides: 8. The CDR3 has 15 amino acids. Germline V gene lookup returns CDR1 SGHTA and CDR2 FQGTGA. CDR3 in amino acids: CASSSGTGGFETQYF. In DNA form, the CDR3 reads TGTGCCAGCAGCTCCGGAACAGGGGGCTTTGAGACCCAGTACTTC. Full variable domain (outside the CDR3, taken from reference TRBV7-3 and TRBJ2-5): GAGVSQTPSNKVTEKGKYVELRCDPISGHTALYWYRQSLGQGPEFLIYFQGTGAADDSGLPNDRFFAVRPEGSVSTLKIQRTERGDSAVYLCASSSGTGGFETQYFGPGTRLLVL.

The chain has TRBV7-2 and TRBJ2-7, with D uncertain. Trimming took 0 bases from V and 1 from J, leaving 7 bases between them. The germline V gene encodes CDR1 SGHTA and CDR2 FQGNSA. The CDR3 loop spans 14 amino acids. The CDR3: CASSLAHSSYEQYF. CDR3 nucleotide sequence: TGTGCCAGCAGCTTAGCGCACTCATCCTACGAGCAGTACTTC.

This clonotype has a count of ten or more. This rearrangement joins TRBV20-1 to TRBJ2-1; D call uncertain. V shed 6 bases and J shed 0 bases, with 15 bases lying between them. The CDR3 loop spans 15 amino acids. Germline loops: CDR1 DFQATT, CDR2 SNEGSKA (reference sequence). CDR3 in amino acids: CSAGNQMSSYNEQFF. Written as DNA, the CDR3 is TGCAGTGCCGGAAACCAAATGAGCTCCTACAATGAGCAGTTCTTC.

CDR3 in DNA: TGCGCCAGCAGCTCCAGACAGACAGATACGCAGTATTTT. Amino acids: CASSSRQTDTQYF. The genes are TRBV5-1 and TRBJ2-3; possibly TRBD1 for D (5 bases). Germline V gene lookup returns CDR1 SGHRS and CDR2 YFSETQ. V was trimmed by 3 bases and J by 3 bases, leaving 8 bases between them. CDR3 length equals 13 residues.

The gene calls are TRBV13 and TRBJ2-2; 9 nucleotides align to TRBD2. Losses at the gene ends were 4 bases for V and 2 bases for J; bases not matched to a gene: 8. The CDR3 loop spans 17 amino acids. The germline V gene encodes CDR1 PRHDT and CDR2 FYEKMQ (reference sequence). The CDR3 region is CASSSVGTSHNTGELFF. In DNA, the CDR3 is TGTGCCAGCAGCTCCGTGGGGACTAGCCACAACACCGGGGAGCTGTTTTTT.

The chain links TRBV5-1 to TRBJ1-2; the match to TRBD1 covers 8 bases. The V gene end was trimmed by 0 bases and the J gene end by 7 bases; junction bases not matched to a gene: 5. In germline, CDR1 is SGHRS, CDR2 YFSETQ. CDR3 size: 14 residues. DNA for the CDR3: TGCGCCAGCAGCTTGGATCCAGGGGGCGGTGGCTACACCTTC. This gives the protein CASSLDPGGGGYTF. The full variable domain, completed using reference TRBV5-1 and TRBJ1-2, is KAGVTQTPRYLIKTRGQQVTLSCSPISGHRSVSWYQQTPGQGLQFLFEYFSETQRNKGNFPGRFSGRQFSNSRSEMNVSTLELGDSALYLCASSLDPGGGGYTFGSGTRLTVV.

The chain recombines TRBV6-2 or TRBV6-3 with TRBJ2-7; no reliable D call. From germline, CDR1 is MNHEY and CDR2 SVGEGT. V was pared by 2 bases and J by 3 bases, with 8 bases between. CDR3 length: 13 residues. This CDR3 is CASSYGANYEQYV. The CDR3 DNA follows: TGTGCCAGCAGTTACGGCGCCAACTACGAGCAGTACGTC.

The chain combines TRBV4-3 with TRBJ1-1; no definite D call. The CDR3 is 16 residues long. V lost 0 bases and J lost 1, with 12 bases in between. The germline V gene encodes CDR1 LGHNA and CDR2 YSLEER. The CDR3 region is CASSQDSLGTNTEAFF. CDR3 coding DNA: TGCGCCAGCAGCCAAGATTCTCTAGGCACGAACACTGAAGCTTTCTTT.